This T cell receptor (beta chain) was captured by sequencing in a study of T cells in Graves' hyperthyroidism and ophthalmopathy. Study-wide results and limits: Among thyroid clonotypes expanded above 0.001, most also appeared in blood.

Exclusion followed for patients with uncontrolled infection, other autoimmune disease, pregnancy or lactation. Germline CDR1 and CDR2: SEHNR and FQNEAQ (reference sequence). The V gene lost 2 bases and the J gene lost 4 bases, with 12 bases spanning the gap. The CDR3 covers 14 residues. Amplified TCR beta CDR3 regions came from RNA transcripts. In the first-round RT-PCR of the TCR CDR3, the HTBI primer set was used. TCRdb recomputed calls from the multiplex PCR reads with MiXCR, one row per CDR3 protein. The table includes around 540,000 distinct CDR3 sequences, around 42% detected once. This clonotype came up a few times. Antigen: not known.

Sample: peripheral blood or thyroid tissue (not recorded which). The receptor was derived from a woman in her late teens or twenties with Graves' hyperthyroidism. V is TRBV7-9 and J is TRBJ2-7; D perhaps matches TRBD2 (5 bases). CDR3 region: CASSLTGDDYEQYF. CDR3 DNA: TGTGCCAGCAGCTTAACCGGGGATGATTACGAGCAGTACTTC.